The sequence of this T cell receptor (beta chain) was determined in a study of blood T cell repertoires in COVID-19 (dated by TCRdb to 2018 to 2020). Turning to the overall study: Collaborator samples came from the United States, Italy and Spain and covered acute and convalescent phases of COVID-19. The material from the prospective study consisted of cDNA or gDNA derived from T cells, B-cell-depleted T cells, or PBMCs. Deeply sampled blood TCRbeta repertoires from subjects exposed to, actively infected with, or recovered from COVID-19 were included in the dataset. The repertoires were released in a freely available public database meant as a resource for research on the immune response to SARS-CoV-2. The samples were drawn from two sources: the first 160 participants of the ongoing ImmuneRACE study, and 1,000 to 1,500 subjects contributed by 6 global collaborators. Nearly every sample came with metadata listing a de-identified subject ID, COVID-19 status, age in years and sex. Where available, HLA class I and class II types were taken from metadata supplied by the sample provider and were not determined by assay-based typing.

For this clone: Which antigen it targets is not known. No qualities accompany the bases; no much larger clone lies one base away.

Participants in the prospective study were enrolled through a virtual design, were aged about 18 to 89 years, and lived in about two dozen United States geographic areas. Cohort assignment in the prospective study relied on participant-reported clinical history from a screening survey and a study questionnaire. Recovered participants in ImmuneRACE Cohort 3 were defined by two consecutive negative NP/OP PCR tests, clearance by a healthcare professional, or resolution of symptoms. Mobile phlebotomists in the prospective study collected whole blood, serum and a nasopharyngeal or oropharyngeal swab from every participant. Over a roughly 2-month period, participants in the prospective study had the option of providing additional blood draws and questionnaires. Prospective study blood samples were shipped either frozen or at room temperature before DNA extraction. TCRbeta CDR3 regions were amplified from genomic DNA using the immunoSEQ Assay, a bias-controlled multiplex PCR. The authors' pipeline ran thus. Nucleated cell counts per sample were estimated from amplification of reference gene primers within the assay. To quantify the absolute abundance of each unique TCRbeta CDR3 rearrangement, sequence reads were collapsed and filtered. For each sample, productive Simpson clonality was calculated by taking the square root of Simpson's diversity index across productive rearrangements. In TCRdb, the immuneACCESS table is reduced to in-frame sequences with V and J assigned. These tables do not hold every clone; where another copy was compared, an unresolved V gene accounts for under half, and the others remain unexplained. D and trimming were read from the DNA, whereas the V and J calls and clone size are those reported in that table. The sample profile shows 200,000 to 250,000 clones; 88% of them were found once. The top ten clonotypes cover around 2.6% of the sample.

Trimming takes 0 bases from V and 4 bases from J, and the germline ends sit 9 bases apart. Sequences LGHNA (CDR1) and YSLEER (CDR2) are obtained from the germline V gene. From the cysteine up to the phenylalanine, the CDR3 has a length of 15 residues. The kept DNA is CDR3 alone, 45 bases in frame from the first base. Beyond this particular receptor, the publication reports: The amount of clinical and demographic metadata varied by source and participant and was provided uncurated.

The receptor chain draws on TRBV4-3 and TRBJ1-4; no confident D gene assignment can be made. The sample taken for sequencing was PBMCs or T cells enriched from blood (not recorded which). This TCR derives from a woman aged 30 to 39 who had recovered from COVID-19. In nucleotides, the sequence is TGCGCCAGCAGCCAAGAGGGTAGACATAATGAAAAACTGTTTTTT. Its translation reads: CASSQEGRHNEKLFF.